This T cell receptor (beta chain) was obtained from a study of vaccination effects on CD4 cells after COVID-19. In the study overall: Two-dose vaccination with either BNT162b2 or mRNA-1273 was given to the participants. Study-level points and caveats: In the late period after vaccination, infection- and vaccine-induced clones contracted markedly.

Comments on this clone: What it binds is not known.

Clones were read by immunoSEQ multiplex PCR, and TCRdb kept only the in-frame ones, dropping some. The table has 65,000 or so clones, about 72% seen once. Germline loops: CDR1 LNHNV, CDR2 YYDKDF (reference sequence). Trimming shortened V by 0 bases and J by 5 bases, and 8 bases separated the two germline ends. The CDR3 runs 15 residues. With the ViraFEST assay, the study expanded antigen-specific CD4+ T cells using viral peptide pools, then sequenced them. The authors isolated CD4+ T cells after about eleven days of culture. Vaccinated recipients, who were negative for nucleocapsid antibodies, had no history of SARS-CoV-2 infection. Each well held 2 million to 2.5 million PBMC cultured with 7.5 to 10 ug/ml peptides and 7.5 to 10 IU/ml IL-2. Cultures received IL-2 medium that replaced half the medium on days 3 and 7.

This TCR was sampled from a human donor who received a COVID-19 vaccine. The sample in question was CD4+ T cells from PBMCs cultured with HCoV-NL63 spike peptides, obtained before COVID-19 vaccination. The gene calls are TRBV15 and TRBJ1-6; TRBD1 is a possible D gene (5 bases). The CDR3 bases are TGTGCCACCAGCAGAGAGACAGCCGATAATTCACCCCTCCACTTT. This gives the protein CATSRETADNSPLHF.